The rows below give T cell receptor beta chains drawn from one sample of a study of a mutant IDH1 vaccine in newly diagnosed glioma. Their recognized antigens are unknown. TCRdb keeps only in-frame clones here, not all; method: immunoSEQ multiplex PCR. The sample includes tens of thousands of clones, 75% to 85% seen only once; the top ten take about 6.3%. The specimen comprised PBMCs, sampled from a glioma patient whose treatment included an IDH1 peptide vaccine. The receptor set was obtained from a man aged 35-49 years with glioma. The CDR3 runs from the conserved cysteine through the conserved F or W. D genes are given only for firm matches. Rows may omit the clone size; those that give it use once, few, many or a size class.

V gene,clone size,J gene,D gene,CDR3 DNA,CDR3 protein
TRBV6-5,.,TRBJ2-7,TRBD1,TGTGCCAGCAGTTCCGGACAGGGGGGCTCCTACGAGCAGTACTTC,CASSSGQGGSYEQYF
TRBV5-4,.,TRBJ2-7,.,TGTGCCAGCAGCTTCGACCAGGGTTTAAGCTACGAGCAGTACTTC,CASSFDQGLSYEQYF
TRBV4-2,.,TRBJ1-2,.,TGTGCCAGCAGCCAAGGAGGGGTAGGAGGCTATGGCTACACCTTC,CASSQGGVGGYGYTF
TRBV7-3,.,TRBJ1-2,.,TGTGCCAGCAGCCCGGGGGCTAACTATGGCTACACCTTC,CASSPGANYGYTF
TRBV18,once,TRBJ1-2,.,TGTGCCAGCTCACCACCGCAACAGACCTATGGCTACACCTTC,CASSPPQQTYGYTF
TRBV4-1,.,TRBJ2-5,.,TGCGCCAGCAGCCCGGGGGAAGTTAGAGAGACCCAGTACTTC,CASSPGEVRETQYF
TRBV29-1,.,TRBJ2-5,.,TGCAGCGTTGCTCCGGGACAAGGTTTCCAGACCCAGTACTTC,CSVAPGQGFQTQYF
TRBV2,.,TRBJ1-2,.,TGTGCCAGCAGGGGGGGAGCAATCCATGGCTACACCTTC,CASRGGAIHGYTF
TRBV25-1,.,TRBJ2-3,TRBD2,TGTGCCAGCAGTGAAGGGAGGGCTAGCGGGGCCACAGATACGCAGTATTTT,CASSEGRASGATDTQYF
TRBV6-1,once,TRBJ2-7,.,TGTGCCAGCAGTGTGAGCCCGAACTACGAGCAGTACTTC,CASSVSPNYEQYF
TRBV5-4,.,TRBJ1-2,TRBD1,TGTGCCAGCAGCTTACAGGGGAACTATGGCTACACCTTC,CASSLQGNYGYTF
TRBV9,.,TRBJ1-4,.,TGTGCCAGCAGCGTAGTGGCAGGGCAGGGGGAAAAACTGTTTTTT,CASSVVAGQGEKLFF
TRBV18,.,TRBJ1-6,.,TGTGCCAGCTCACCGGGCAGGGGAGGAGGCGTTTATTCACCCCTCCACTTT,CASSPGRGGGVYSPLHF
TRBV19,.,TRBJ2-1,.,TGTGCCAGTAGTATCGGGGTGCGGGAGCAGTTCTTC,CASSIGVREQFF
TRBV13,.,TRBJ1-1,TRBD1,TGTGCCAGCAGCTTAGGACAGGGGGCGGGTGAAGCTTTCTTT,CASSLGQGAGEAFF
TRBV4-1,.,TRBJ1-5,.,TGCGCCAGCAGCCAAGGTCCCGGGACAATAAATCAGCCCCAGCATTTT,CASSQGPGTINQPQHF
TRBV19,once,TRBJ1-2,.,TGTGCCAGTACCTCAGAGGCGGTGGGTCCCTATGGCTACACCTTC,CASTSEAVGPYGYTF
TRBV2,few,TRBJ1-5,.,TGTGCCAGCAGTAAGCGGGGAGGGGACAATCAGCCCCAGCATTTT,CASSKRGGDNQPQHF
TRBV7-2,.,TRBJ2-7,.,TGTGCCAGCAGCTTAGCGATGGCGAGTGAGCAGTACTTC,CASSLAMASEQYF
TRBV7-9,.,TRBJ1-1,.,TGTGCCAGCAGCCCAGCCACGGGACAGAACACTGAAGCTTTCTTT,CASSPATGQNTEAFF
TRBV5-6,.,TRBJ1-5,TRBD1,TGTGCCCGAGCGGGACAGGGGAGACAGCCCCAGCATTTT,CARAGQGRQPQHF
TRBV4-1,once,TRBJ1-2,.,TGCGCCAGCAGCCAAGGTCTAGGCCGCGACTATGGCTACACCTTC,CASSQGLGRDYGYTF
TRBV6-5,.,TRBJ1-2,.,TGTGCCAGCAGTTACAATGCGGGGGGCTACACCTTC,CASSYNAGGYTF
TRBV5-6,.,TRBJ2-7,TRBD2,TGTGCCAGCAGCGAGGGAATAGCGGGGTCCGGGGACTACGAGCAGTACTTC,CASSEGIAGSGDYEQYF
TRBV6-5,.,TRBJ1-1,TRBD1,TGTGCCAGCAGTTACGGCGACAGGGTCGCTGAAGCTTTCTTT,CASSYGDRVAEAFF
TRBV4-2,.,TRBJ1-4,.,TGTGCCAGCAGCCAAGCCGCAGGGGTGGGTGAAAAACTGTTTTTT,CASSQAAGVGEKLFF
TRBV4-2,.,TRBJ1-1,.,TGTGCCAGCAGCCAGACAGCGAACACTGAAGCTTTCTTT,CASSQTANTEAFF
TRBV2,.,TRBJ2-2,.,TGTGCCAGCCTTAAGGGGGGTCGAGGCACCGGGGAGCTGTTTTTT,CASLKGGRGTGELFF
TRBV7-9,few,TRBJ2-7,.,TGTGCCAGCAGCTTAGCGGTCGGGGGCAGTAGCTCCTACGAGCAGTACTTC,CASSLAVGGSSSYEQYF
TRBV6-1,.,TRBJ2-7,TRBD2,TGTGCCAGCAGTGAACTCCAACGCGGGGGGATTTTGGTCTACGAGCAGTACTTC,CASSELQRGGILVYEQYF
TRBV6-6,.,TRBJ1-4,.,TGTGCCAGCAGTTCCCCAACCGAAGCGAATGAAAAACTGTTTTTT,CASSSPTEANEKLFF
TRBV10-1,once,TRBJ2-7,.,TGCGCCAGCAGTCCGGCCTTAGGGGCGGCAAAGACATACGAGCAGTACTTC,CASSPALGAAKTYEQYF
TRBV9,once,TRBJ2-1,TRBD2,TGTGCCAGCAGCGTATCGAGCGGGGCGTACAATGAGCAGTTCTTC,CASSVSSGAYNEQFF
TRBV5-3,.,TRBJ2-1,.,TGTGCCAGAAGCACCTGCACAGGGAAGAGCTCCTACAATGAGCAGTTCTTC,CARSTCTGKSSYNEQFF
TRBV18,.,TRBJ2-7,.,TGTGCCAGCTCACCACCGAGTGGGGGGACAAACTCCTACGAGCAGTACTTC,CASSPPSGGTNSYEQYF
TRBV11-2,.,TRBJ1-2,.,TGTGCCAGCAGCTTAGATCGGGGGCCTGTCTTC,CASSLDRGPVF
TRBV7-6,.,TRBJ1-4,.,TGTGCCAGCAGCTCCCCTAGCGGGGAATGGCGTGAAAAACTGTTTTTT,CASSSPSGEWREKLFF
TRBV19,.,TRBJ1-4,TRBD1,TGTGCCAGTCAACTGCTCCAGGGGGGAAGTGAAAAACTGTTTTTT,CASQLLQGGSEKLFF
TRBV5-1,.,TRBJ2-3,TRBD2,TGCGCCAGCAGCTTGTTGAGTTTCGGCGGGGGGGGAACAGATACGCAGTATTTT,CASSLLSFGGGGTDTQYF
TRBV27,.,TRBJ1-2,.,TGTGCCAGCAGTTACAGACAGAACTATGGCTACACCTTC,CASSYRQNYGYTF
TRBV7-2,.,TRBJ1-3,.,TGTGCCAGCAGCTTCTCGTTCTCTGGAAACACCATATATTTT,CASSFSFSGNTIYF
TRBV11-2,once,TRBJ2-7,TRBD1,TGTGCCAGCAGCTTAGTTCTGGACAGGAGAGTTTACGAGCAGTACTTC,CASSLVLDRRVYEQYF
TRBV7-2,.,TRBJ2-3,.,TGTGCCAGCAGCTCATGGTATGCGCAGTATTTT,CASSSWYAQYF
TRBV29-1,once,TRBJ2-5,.,TGCAGCGTTGAATCCGACAGCTACTTCCAAGAGACCCAGTACTTC,CSVESDSYFQETQYF
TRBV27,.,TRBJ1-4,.,TGTGCCAGCACCCTCACGCCTGGGCAGGGAAGAGAAAAACTGTTTTTT,CASTLTPGQGREKLFF
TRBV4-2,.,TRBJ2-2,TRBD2,TGTGCCAGCAGCCAACTCGCCGGGACTAGCGTCTCCGCGAACACCGGGGAGCTGTTTTTT,CASSQLAGTSVSANTGELFF
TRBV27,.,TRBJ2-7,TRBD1,TGTGCCAGCAGTTTAATAGGGGGCGGCTACGAGCAGTACTTC,CASSLIGGGYEQYF
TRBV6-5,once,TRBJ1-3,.,TGTGCCAGCAGCAACTTCCGAAGCACCATATATTTT,CASSNFRSTIYF
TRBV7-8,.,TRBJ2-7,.,TGTGCCAGCAGGTCTACAGGGTCCTACGAGCAGTACTTC,CASRSTGSYEQYF
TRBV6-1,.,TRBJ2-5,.,TGTGCCAGCAGCGAACCCACAGGGCTCATGGTAGAGACCCAGTACTTC,CASSEPTGLMVETQYF
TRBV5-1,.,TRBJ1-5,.,TGCGCCAGCAGCCCGACGGGGGATCAGCCCCAGCATTTT,CASSPTGDQPQHF